One sample yielded the 10 T cell receptor beta chains listed below, sequenced in a study of blood T cell repertoires in COVID-19. Only in-frame clones appear in the TCRdb table, and some are missing; sequencing was by immunoSEQ multiplex PCR. The top ten clones hold roughly 5.6% of a sample with about 64,000 clones, around 80% of them seen once. The sample was peripheral blood. These receptors were taken from a woman between 55 and 75 years old with acute or convalescent COVID-19.

This chain joins TRBV6-5 and TRBJ1-4; no definite D call. Trimming pared 7 bases from V and 3 bases from J, leaving 9 bases between. Germline CDR1 reads MNHEY; CDR2 reads SVGAGI. This CDR3 comprises 13 residues. The CDR3 DNA sequence: TGTGCCAGCAACTACGGGGCTAATGAAAAACTGTTTTTT. Encoded protein: CASNYGANEKLFF.

V usage is TRBV7-2 and J usage is TRBJ2-7; D gene uncertain. V gave up 1 base and J gave up 1 base, with 8 bases separating them. This CDR3 comprises 14 residues. CDR1 and CDR2 from the germline V gene are SGHTA and FQGNSA. CDR3 DNA: TGTGCCAGCAGCTTAGGGGCAGCATCCTACGAGCAGTACTTC. It is translated as CASSLGAASYEQYF.

The V and J genes are TRBV7-2 and TRBJ2-2, with D possibly being TRBD2 (5 bases). Trimming shortened V by 4 bases and J by 4 bases, and 16 bases separated the two germline ends. There are 16 residues in the CDR3. Germline V gene sequence: CDR1 SGHTA, CDR2 FQGNSA. In DNA, the CDR3 is TGTGCCAGCAGCTGGTCTTTCCGGGGAACCACCGGGGAGCTGTTTTTT. Protein: CASSWSFRGTTGELFF.

This clone was found once. The chain is built from TRBV7-3 and TRBJ2-3, with 7 bases identical to TRBD2. The length of the CDR3 is 22 residues. Germline V gene lookup returns CDR1 SGHTA and CDR2 FQGTGA. The junction had 22 bases not matched to a gene; V was cut back by 1 base and J by 0 bases. CDR3 bases: TGTGCCAGCAGCTTAAAAGGGCTAGTAGTGGGATTGGCGGGGGTTAGCACAGATACGCAGTATTTT. It yields the protein CASSLKGLVVGLAGVSTDTQYF. Full variable domain (rest looked up from reference TRBV7-3 and TRBJ2-3): GAGVSQTPSNKVTEKGKYVELRCDPISGHTALYWYRQSLGQGPEFLIYFQGTGAADDSGLPNDRFFAVRPEGSVSTLKIQRTERGDSAVYLCASSLKGLVVGLAGVSTDTQYFGPGTRLTVL.

The chain joins TRBV27 to TRBJ1-5; D is possibly TRBD1 (5 bases). The CDR3 covers 14 residues. CDR1 and CDR2 (germline): MNHEY, SMNVEV (reference sequence). V lost 0 bases to trimming and J lost 6 bases, with 9 bases between them. The CDR3: CASSLSPGPQPQHF. The CDR3, as DNA: TGTGCCAGCAGTTTATCCCCAGGGCCTCAGCCCCAGCATTTT.

The chain recombines TRBV2 with TRBJ2-2, with D perhaps matching TRBD2 (6 bases). This CDR3 has 15 residues. Germline assignment: CDR1 SNHLY and CDR2 FYNNEI. Trimming cost V 6 bases and J 5 bases, with 16 bases left between them. The chain's CDR3 is CASSKLGGVTGELFF. The CDR3 DNA sequence: TGTGCCAGCAGCAAACTGGGGGGTGTGACCGGGGAGCTGTTTTTT.

This clone was seen a handful of times. V usage is TRBV2 and J usage is TRBJ1-3; D uncertain. The V and J ends lost 4 bases and 0 bases respectively, with 10 bases between them. Germline V lookup: CDR1 SNHLY, CDR2 FYNNEI. The CDR3 is 15 residues long. CDR3 sequence (DNA): TGTGCCAGCAGTGCAAACAGTTTCTCTGGAAACACCATATATTTT. This gives the protein CASSANSFSGNTIYF.

V is TRBV16 and J is TRBJ1-2; no clear D. Germline-derived CDR1 and CDR2 are KGHSY and FQNENV. Between the trimmed V and J ends, which lost 0 bases and 4 bases, there was a span of 15 bases. The CDR3 runs 16 residues. CDR3 in DNA: TGTGCCAGCAGCCAATCTGTCGCGACCGGAGGCTATGGCTACACCTTC. This gives the protein CASSQSVATGGYGYTF.

The V call is TRBV5-6, the J call TRBJ2-1; the match to TRBD1 covers 10 bases. This CDR3 comprises 15 residues. V trimming: 4 bases; J trimming: 6 bases; junction bases outside the gene matches: 7. Germline V gives CDR1 SGHDT, CDR2 YYEEEE. CDR3 bases: TGTGCCAGCAGCCATACCGGACAGGGGGGCAATGAGCAGTTCTTC. It codes for CASSHTGQGGNEQFF.

The J gene is TRBJ2-1, the V gene TRBV7-3, with 10 positions matching TRBD2. This CDR3 is built from 14 residues. V was pared by 5 bases and J by 9 bases, with 7 bases of the junction left unmatched. Looked up from germline, CDR1 is SGHTA and CDR2 is FQGTGA. This CDR3 is CASSMGLASGEQFF. DNA for the CDR3: TGTGCCAGCAGCATGGGACTAGCGTCGGGTGAGCAGTTCTTC.